A single T cell receptor beta chain is shown here with its context. Its specificity is not known. This entry is derived from a study of PD-1 blockade in classical Hodgkin lymphoma. Overall study results and limits: Diminished baseline TCR diversity has been reported in newly diagnosed patients relative to healthy donors. Repertoires differed for reasons still undefined, possibly disease activity or prior therapy.

Time point meaning: newly diagnosed, previously untreated cHL patient sample. PBMCs representing newly diagnosed, untreated classical Hodgkin lymphoma functioned as the comparison. Germline assignment: CDR1 LNHDA and CDR2 SQIVND (reference sequence). V shed 6 bases and J 0 bases; nucleotides not matched to a gene: 9. The CDR3 is 17 residues long. Clones were sequenced by immunoSEQ multiplex PCR, and TCRdb holds only the in-frame ones, with some missing. The data hold some 49,000 clones, with approximately 91% observed a single time. This TCR was recovered from a human donor with classical Hodgkin lymphoma. The J gene is TRBJ1-3, the V gene TRBV19, with 9 nucleotides matching TRBD1. The sequenced material came from peripheral blood mononuclear cells (PBMCs). CDR3 nucleotide sequence: TGTGCCAGTAGCATCCCGGGACAGGGCGGCTCTGGAAACACCATATATTTT. Protein sequence: CASSIPGQGGSGNTIYF.